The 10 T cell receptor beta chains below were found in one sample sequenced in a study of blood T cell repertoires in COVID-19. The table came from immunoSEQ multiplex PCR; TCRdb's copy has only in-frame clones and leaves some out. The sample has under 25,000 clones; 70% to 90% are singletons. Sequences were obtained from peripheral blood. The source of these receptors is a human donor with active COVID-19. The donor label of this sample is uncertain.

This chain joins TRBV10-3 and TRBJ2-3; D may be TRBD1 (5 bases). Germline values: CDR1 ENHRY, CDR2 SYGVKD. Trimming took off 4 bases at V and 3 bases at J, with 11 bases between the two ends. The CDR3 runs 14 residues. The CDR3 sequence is CAISGTQGTDTQYF. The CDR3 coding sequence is TGTGCCATCAGTGGAACTCAGGGAACAGATACGCAGTATTTT.

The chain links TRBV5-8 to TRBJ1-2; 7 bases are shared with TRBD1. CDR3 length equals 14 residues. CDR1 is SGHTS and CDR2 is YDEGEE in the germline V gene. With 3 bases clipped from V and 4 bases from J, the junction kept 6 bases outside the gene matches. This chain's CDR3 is CASSSTGAFYGYTF. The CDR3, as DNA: TGTGCCAGCAGCTCTACAGGGGCTTTCTATGGCTACACCTTC.

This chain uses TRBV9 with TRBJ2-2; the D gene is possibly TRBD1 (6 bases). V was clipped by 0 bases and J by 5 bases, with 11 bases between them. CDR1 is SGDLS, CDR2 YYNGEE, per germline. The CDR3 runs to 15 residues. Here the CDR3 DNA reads TGTGCCAGCAGCGTAGTGGGGGCAAGGACCGGGGAGCTGTTTTTT. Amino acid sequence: CASSVVGARTGELFF.

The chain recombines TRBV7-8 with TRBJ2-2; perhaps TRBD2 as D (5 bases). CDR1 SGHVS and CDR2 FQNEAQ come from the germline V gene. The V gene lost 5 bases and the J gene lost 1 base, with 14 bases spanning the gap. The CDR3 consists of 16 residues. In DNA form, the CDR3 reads TGTGCCAGCAGCCCAGGCAGCGGCCGGAACACCGGGGAGCTGTTTTTT. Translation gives CASSPGSGRNTGELFF.

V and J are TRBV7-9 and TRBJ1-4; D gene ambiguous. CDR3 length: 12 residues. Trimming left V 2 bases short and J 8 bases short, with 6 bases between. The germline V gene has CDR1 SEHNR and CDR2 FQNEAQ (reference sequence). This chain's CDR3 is CASSLYGEKLFF. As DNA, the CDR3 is TGTGCCAGCAGCTTATATGGCGAAAAACTGTTTTTT.

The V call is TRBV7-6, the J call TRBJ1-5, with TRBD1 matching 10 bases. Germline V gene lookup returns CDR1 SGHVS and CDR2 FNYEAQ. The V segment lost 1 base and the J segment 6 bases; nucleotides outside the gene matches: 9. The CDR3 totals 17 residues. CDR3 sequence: CASSLGQGAGLGQPQHF. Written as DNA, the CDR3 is TGTGCCAGCAGCTTAGGACAGGGGGCTGGGTTGGGTCAGCCCCAGCATTTT.

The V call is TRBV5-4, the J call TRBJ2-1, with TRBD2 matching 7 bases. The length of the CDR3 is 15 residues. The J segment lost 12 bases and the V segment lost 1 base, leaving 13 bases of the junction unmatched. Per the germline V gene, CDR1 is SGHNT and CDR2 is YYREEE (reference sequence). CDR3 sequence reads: CASSLSGGSTIGQFF. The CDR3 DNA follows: TGTGCCAGCAGCTTGAGCGGCGGGAGCACTATAGGGCAGTTCTTC.

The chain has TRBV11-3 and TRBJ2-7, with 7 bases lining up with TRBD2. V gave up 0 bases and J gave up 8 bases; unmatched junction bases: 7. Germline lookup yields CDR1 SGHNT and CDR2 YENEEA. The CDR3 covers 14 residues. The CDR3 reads CASSLESLAEKQYF. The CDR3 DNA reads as TGTGCCAGCAGCTTAGAATCGCTAGCGGAAAAGCAGTACTTC.

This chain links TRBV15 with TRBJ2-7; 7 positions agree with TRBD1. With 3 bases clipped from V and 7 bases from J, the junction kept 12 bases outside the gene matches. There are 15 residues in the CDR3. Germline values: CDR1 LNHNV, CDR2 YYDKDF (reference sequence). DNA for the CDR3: TGTGCCACCAGCAGGGACAGGCTTGGGCCGGGGGAGCAGTACTTC. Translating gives CATSRDRLGPGEQYF.

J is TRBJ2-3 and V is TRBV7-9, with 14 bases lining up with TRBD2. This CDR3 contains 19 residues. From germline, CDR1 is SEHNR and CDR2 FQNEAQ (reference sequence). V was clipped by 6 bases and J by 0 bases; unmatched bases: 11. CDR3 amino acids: CASRPGLAGVLTSTDTQYF. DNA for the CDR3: TGTGCCAGCAGACCGGGACTAGCGGGAGTCCTTACAAGCACAGATACGCAGTATTTT.